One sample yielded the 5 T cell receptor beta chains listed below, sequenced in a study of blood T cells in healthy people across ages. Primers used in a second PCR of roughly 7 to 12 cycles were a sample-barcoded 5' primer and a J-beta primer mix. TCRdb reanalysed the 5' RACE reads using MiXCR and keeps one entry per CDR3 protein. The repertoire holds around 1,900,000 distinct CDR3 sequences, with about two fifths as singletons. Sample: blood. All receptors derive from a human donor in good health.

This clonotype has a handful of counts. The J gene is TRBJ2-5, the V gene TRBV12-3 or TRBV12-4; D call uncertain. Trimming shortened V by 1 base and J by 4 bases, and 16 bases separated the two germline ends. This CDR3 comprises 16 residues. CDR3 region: CASSLEVPEVGETQYF. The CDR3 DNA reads TGTGCCAGCAGTTTAGAGGTCCCTGAGGTGGGAGAGACCCAGTACTTC.

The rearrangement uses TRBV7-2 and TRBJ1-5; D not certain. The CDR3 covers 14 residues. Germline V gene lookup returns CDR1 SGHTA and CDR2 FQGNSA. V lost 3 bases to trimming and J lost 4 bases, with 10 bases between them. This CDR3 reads CASSFSDTNQPQHF. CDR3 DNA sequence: TGTGCCAGCAGCTTTTCGGATACTAATCAGCCCCAGCATTTT.

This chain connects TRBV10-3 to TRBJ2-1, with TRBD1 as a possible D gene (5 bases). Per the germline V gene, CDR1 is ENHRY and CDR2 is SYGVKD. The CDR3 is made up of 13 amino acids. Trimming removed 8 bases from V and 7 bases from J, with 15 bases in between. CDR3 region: CAIGAGLLNEQFF. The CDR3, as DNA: TGTGCCATCGGGGCAGGGTTGTTGAATGAGCAGTTCTTC.

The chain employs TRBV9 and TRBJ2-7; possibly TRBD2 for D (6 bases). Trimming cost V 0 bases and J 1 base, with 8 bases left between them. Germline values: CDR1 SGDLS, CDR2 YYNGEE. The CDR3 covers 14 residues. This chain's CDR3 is CASSVAGTSYEQYF. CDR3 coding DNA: TGTGCCAGCAGCGTAGCTGGGACTTCCTACGAGCAGTACTTC.

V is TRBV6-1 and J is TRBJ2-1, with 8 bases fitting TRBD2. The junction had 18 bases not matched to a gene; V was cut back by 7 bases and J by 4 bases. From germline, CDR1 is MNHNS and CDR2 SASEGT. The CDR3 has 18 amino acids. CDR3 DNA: TGTGCCAGCAACCCCTTAACCTTTAGCGGGGATTTGTACAATGAGCAGTTCTTC. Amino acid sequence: CASNPLTFSGDLYNEQFF.